The rows below give T cell receptor beta chains drawn from one sample of a study of blood T cell repertoires in COVID-19. Libraries were prepared by immunoSEQ multiplex PCR; TCRdb keeps only in-frame clonotypes and omits some of them. The profile shows about 130,000 clones, approximately 82% of them singletons. Sequenced sample: peripheral blood. All receptors derive from a man between 60 and 70 years old who had recovered from COVID-19. Both conserved end residues are part of each CDR3. A D gene is named only where the DNA matches it firmly. Clone sizes are given selectively: once, few, many, or a class where the clone is expanded.

>-|TRBJ2-3|TRBV12-5|-
TGTGCTAGTGGTCCCAGCGGCACAGATACGCAGTATTTT
CASGPSGTDTQYF
>-|TRBJ2-1|TRBV5-4|-
TGTGCCAGCAGCCCGCAGGGCGATGAGCAGTTCTTC
CASSPQGDEQFF
>few|TRBJ2-3|TRBV10-3|TRBD2
TGTGCCATCAGTGAGCCTAGCGGGAGCACAGATACGCAGTATTTT
CAISEPSGSTDTQYF
>-|TRBJ1-1|TRBV5-1|-
TGCGCCAGCAGCTTGGCAGGGGCGCTGGGCACTGAAGCTTTCTTT
CASSLAGALGTEAFF
>-|TRBJ2-1|TRBV25-1|-
TGTGCCAGCAGTGACGCCATGGGCAGGGGATACAATGAGCAGTTCTTC
CASSDAMGRGYNEQFF
>-|TRBJ1-6|TRBV7-2|-
TGTGCCAGCAGCTTAGCAACAGGGTTCAATTCACCCCTCCACTTT
CASSLATGFNSPLHF
>-|TRBJ1-5|TRBV21-1|-
TGTGCCAGCAGCAAAAAGGGGTACGGGCAGCCCCAGCATTTT
CASSKKGYGQPQHF
>-|TRBJ1-5|TRBV7-9|TRBD1
TGTGCCAGCAGCTTAACCGGGACAGGGGGGACTCAGCCCCAGCATTTT
CASSLTGTGGTQPQHF
>-|TRBJ1-5|TRBV27|-
TGTGCCAGCAGACGGGGGATGGGCAATCAGCCCCAGCATTTT
CASRRGMGNQPQHF
>once|TRBJ2-5|TRBV5-5|-
TGTGCCAGCAGCTTGATTATCGGCCAAGAGACCCAGTACTTC
CASSLIIGQETQYF
>-|TRBJ2-1|TRBV9|-
TGTGCCAGCAGCGCCCGGAATGAGCAGTTCTTC
CASSARNEQFF
>-|TRBJ2-1|TRBV9|TRBD2
TGTGCCAGCAGCCCCCAAGGGACTAGCGGGAGAAATGAGCAGTTCTTC
CASSPQGTSGRNEQFF
>few|TRBJ1-1|TRBV18|-
TGTGCCAGCTCACCACCGACACGGAACACTGAAGCTTTCTTT
CASSPPTRNTEAFF
>-|TRBJ2-3|TRBV7-7|TRBD2
TGTGCTAGCAGCCTCGGCGGGGGGGGCACAGATACGCAGTATTTT
CASSLGGGGTDTQYF
>-|TRBJ2-2|TRBV7-3|-
TGTGCCAGCAGCCCCACGGGACAGAACACCGGGGAGCTGTTTTTT
CASSPTGQNTGELFF
>-|TRBJ1-1|TRBV2|-
TGTGCCAGCACCGGGGAGGTAGGGGTTAACACTGAAGCTTTCTTT
CASTGEVGVNTEAFF
>-|TRBJ1-5|TRBV4-2|-
TGTGCCAGCAGCCAAGAGGGGGGACCCGGGAGCAATCAGCCCCAGCATTTT
CASSQEGGPGSNQPQHF
>-|TRBJ2-7|TRBV29-1|TRBD2
TGCAGCGCCGCCGGGACTAGCATATTCAACGAGCAGTACTTC
CSAAGTSIFNEQYF
>-|TRBJ2-7|TRBV3-1/TRBV3-2|-
TGTGCCAGCAGCCAAGATCCTCTAGTACAGGGCCACGAGCAGTACTTC
CASSQDPLVQGHEQYF
>-|TRBJ1-4|TRBV29-1|TRBD1
TGCAGCGCCGGGACAGACGCAACTAATGAAAAACTGTTTTTT
CSAGTDATNEKLFF
>-|TRBJ1-5|TRBV5-8|-
TGTGCCAGCAGCTTGATTCAGGCAGAGAATCAGCCCCAGCATTTT
CASSLIQAENQPQHF
>-|TRBJ2-7|TRBV4-3|TRBD2
TGCGCCAGCAGCCATAAGACTAGCGGTTCCTACGAGCAGTACTTC
CASSHKTSGSYEQYF